These T cell receptor beta chains were read from a single sample in a study of vaccination effects on CD4 cells after COVID-19. Using immunoSEQ multiplex PCR, the repertoire was profiled, and TCRdb retains in-frame clones only, with some absent. This table holds around 25,000 clones, roughly 80% found once. These receptors lack a known antigen. This material consisted of CD4+ T cells from PBMCs cultured with HCoV-NL63 spike peptides, taken after COVID-19 vaccination. The source is a human donor who received a COVID-19 vaccine. Some clones in this sample may be carry-over from other donors' samples. CDR3s include the opening cysteine and the closing phenylalanine or tryptophan.

V gene	J gene	CDR3 length	CDR3 protein
TRBV9	TRBJ1-4	15	CASSVQGQVPEKLFF
TRBV10-2	TRBJ1-2	14	CASSLGTALGGYTF
TRBV13	TRBJ1-3	13	CASGRTVGNTIYF
TRBV10-3	TRBJ2-5	12	CAIQWGVETQYF
TRBV28	TRBJ1-5	15	CASSSSGTGNQPQHF
TRBV18	TRBJ2-1	13	CASSPGLYNEQFF
TRBV5-1	TRBJ1-2	16	CASSLGLGTANYGYTF
TRBV5-4	TRBJ2-2	13	CASSLTNSGELFF
TRBV19	TRBJ2-3	15	CASSMEGPRVGPQYF
TRBV19	TRBJ2-3	15	CASSTGTGIADTQYF
TRBV29-1	TRBJ2-1	16	CSARTSGGSSYNEQFF
TRBV5-1	TRBJ1-6	13	CASTLETGQPLHF
TRBV6-5	TRBJ2-3	15	CASSYPDRGTDTQYF
TRBV28	TRBJ1-3	14	CASRWDRAGNTIYF
TRBV19	TRBJ1-2	15	CASSISGTSNYGYTF
TRBV2	TRBJ2-3	17	CASSLRTSGGAGDTQYF
TRBV11-2	TRBJ1-2	14	CASSLARPAYGYTF
TRBV5-1	TRBJ1-2	18	CASSLASTGGMSYYGYTF
TRBV19	TRBJ2-2	16	CASSIYRGGNTGELFF
TRBV4-3	TRBJ1-3	17	CASSPGNLGDFGNTIYF
TRBV7-8	TRBJ1-1	16	CASSPRSPHSNTEAFF
TRBV5-5	TRBJ1-1	14	CASTLQTANTEAFF
TRBV5-1	TRBJ1-1	15	CASKLWGPRNTEAFF
TRBV19	TRBJ1-2	13	CASKEAGIYGYTF
TRBV7-9	TRBJ1-1	14	CASQSLGRRTEAFF
TRBV5-8	TRBJ1-3	14	CASSLKTGGNTIYF
TRBV3-1/TRBV3-2	TRBJ1-1	13	CASSQGQNTEAFF
TRBV5-5	TRBJ2-2	17	CASSLVQGFPNTGELFF
TRBV3-1/TRBV3-2	TRBJ2-2	17	CASSQAASGGFTGELFF
TRBV9	TRBJ1-4	16	CASSDGEGSYNEKLFF
TRBV10-3	TRBJ2-3	13	CAISGFTADTQYF
TRBV4-2	TRBJ2-5	16	CASSRTGQRGGETQYF
TRBV7-3	TRBJ2-1	15	CASSLTPGQGGEQFF
TRBV30	TRBJ2-2	16	CAWSVRGSGDTGELFF
TRBV5-1	TRBJ2-3	15	CASSFGPQTGDTQYF
TRBV18	TRBJ2-2	15	CASSPIQGYTGELFF
TRBV5-1	TRBJ2-3	12	CASSLKGDTQYF
TRBV14	TRBJ2-2	15	CASSDPRGRTGELFF
TRBV7-2	TRBJ2-3	15	CASSLGSGFTDTQYF
TRBV7-9	TRBJ1-2	13	CASSLVQANGYTF
TRBV27	TRBJ2-1	17	CASSPDRLAGGHYEQFF